This entry is about one T cell receptor (beta chain). The CDR3 runs to 20 residues. Trimming stripped 3 bases from V and 3 bases from J, with 27 bases between. Germline V gene data show CDR1 as ENHRY and CDR2 as SYGVKD. The data were obtained in a study of blood T cell repertoires in COVID-19. Under the authors' procedure: Counts of nucleated cells, estimated from reference gene primer amplification, were obtained. Sequenced by immunoSEQ multiplex PCR; TCRdb stores in-frame clones only, minus some. V, J and clone size reflect that table, while D and trimming were determined from the DNA. This table holds 60,000 to 70,000 clones, around 82% found once.

Input material: peripheral blood. This TCR came from a man aged 60 to 75 with acute or convalescent COVID-19. The V and J genes are TRBV10-3 and TRBJ2-1; perhaps TRBD1 as D (6 bases). CDR3 region: CAISDEDSGGPDPFYNEQFF. The CDR3 coding sequence is TGTGCCATCAGTGATGAGGACAGTGGAGGTCCTGATCCTTTCTACAATGAGCAGTTCTTC.